This T cell receptor beta chain is drawn from a study of cytomegalovirus exposure and HLA in healthy donors. Overall study: Sequencing of roughly 180 million T cells in an earlier analysis found 100 million to 140 million unique TCR beta sequences. General study points: In a later analysis, across HLA loci, associated TCR counts were highest for DRB1, lowest for HLA-C. A link between a missense DCLRE1C variant and TCR beta V- and J-gene trimming emerged from a later analysis.

As regards this clone: Its antigen is unknown.

PCR amplification relied on 60 Vbeta primers (plus 13 Jbeta primers). Generated by immunoSEQ multiplex PCR, the TCRdb table keeps only in-frame clones and is missing some. The sample shows some 120,000 clones, about 80% of them seen only once. The sample comprised PBMCs. The clonotype comes from a man aged 50 to 59 in good health and CMV-seronegative.

The CDR3 DNA reads TGTGCCAGCAGGGACGGACTGAACACCGGGGAGCTGTTTTTT. This translates into CASRDGLNTGELFF. The V call is TRBV28, the J call TRBJ2-2, with D possibly being TRBD2 (5 bases). CDR3 length: 14 residues. The V and J ends lost 6 bases and 1 base respectively, with 9 bases between them. CDR1 is MDHEN, CDR2 SYDVKM, per germline.